The TCR beta chain described here comes from a study of cytomegalovirus exposure and HLA in healthy donors. The study, taken as a whole, reports: Reportedly, a later analysis found an Asian-associated ancestry cluster had fewer N-insertions than the approximately 700-donor mean.

As to this clone: The antigen is unknown.

60 Vbeta and 13 Jbeta primers were used in PCR. Method: immunoSEQ multiplex PCR; TCRdb's copy keeps in-frame clones and lacks some. The sample records some 130,000 clones, more than 70% being singletons. The CDR3 runs to 14 residues. CDR1 and CDR2 from the germline V gene are MGHRA and YSYEKL. Trimming removed 4 bases from V and 3 bases from J, with 10 bases in between. This chain joins TRBV4-1 and TRBJ1-5; D is undetermined. The sequence was collected from a male donor in good health and CMV-seronegative. Sequenced material: PBMCs. As DNA, the CDR3 is TGCGCCAGCAGCCCTACGAGAGACAATCAGCCCCAGCATTTT. Translation: CASSPTRDNQPQHF.